This T cell receptor beta chain was recorded in a study of blood T cell repertoires in COVID-19 (dated by TCRdb to the early 2020s). Looking at the study overall: Samples from collaborators originated in the United States, Italy and Spain and spanned both the acute and convalescent phases of COVID-19. The material from the prospective study consisted of cDNA or gDNA derived from T cells, B-cell-depleted T cells, or PBMCs. The dataset comprised deeply sampled blood TCRbeta repertoires from subjects exposed to, actively infected with, or recovered from COVID-19. The repertoires were released in a freely available public database intended as a resource for research on the immune response to SARS-CoV-2. The samples were drawn from two sources: the first 160 participants of the ongoing ImmuneRACE study, and over 1,000 subjects contributed by 6 global collaborators. The sample metadata nearly always contained a de-identified subject ID, COVID-19 status, age in years and sex. Where available, HLA class I and class II types were taken from metadata supplied by the sample provider and were not determined by assay-based typing. On the study overall, not on this receptor specifically: The amount of clinical and demographic metadata varied by source and participant and was provided uncurated.

TCRbeta CDR3 regions were amplified from genomic DNA using the immunoSEQ Assay, a bias-controlled multiplex PCR. On the study's bioinformatics: The number of nucleated cells in each sample was estimated by amplification of reference gene primers within the assay. Sequence reads were collapsed and filtered to measure the absolute abundance of every unique TCRbeta CDR3 rearrangement. For each sample, productive Simpson clonality was calculated as the square root of Simpson's diversity index across productive rearrangements. Entries here come from immuneACCESS through TCRdb and include only in-frame sequences with V and J called. Some clones fail to appear in such tables; in the studies checked, an unresolved V gene covers under half of the shortfall, and the cause of the remainder is unknown. That table supplies the V and J calls and clone size; D and trimming were determined from the DNA. The sample contains about 200,000 clones, approximately 86% of them found a single time. The ten largest clones represent approximately 4.8% of the sample.

Concerning this clone itself: This receptor's antigen is unknown. Within one base of it there is no much larger clone, and no base qualities were kept.

Participants in the prospective study were aged 18 to 89 years, lived in 20 to 30 United States geographic areas, and enrolled through a virtual design. Cohort assignment in the prospective study relied on participant-reported clinical history from a screening survey and a study questionnaire. Exposed participants had been in contact with someone with a PCR-confirmed or clinician-diagnosed COVID-19 case within 2 weeks of study entry. In the prospective study, whole blood, serum and a nasopharyngeal or oropharyngeal swab were collected from each participant by mobile phlebotomists. Prospective study participants could optionally give additional blood draws and questionnaires over a roughly 2-month period. Blood samples from the prospective study were shipped frozen or at room temperature prior to DNA extraction. The CDR3 spans 14 residues, from the cysteine through the phenylalanine. Just the 42-base CDR3 DNA is kept, in frame starting at base 1. After removal of 6 bases from V and 7 bases from J, the junction retains 7 bases not matched to a gene. CDR1 is given as LGHDT and CDR2 as YNNKEL, both from the germline V gene (reference sequence).

This TCR was recovered from a woman in her twenties or thirties who had been exposed to COVID-19. Sequencing was done on a sample of PBMCs or T cells enriched from blood (not recorded which). The chain couples TRBV3-1 (or the pseudogene TRBV3-2) to TRBJ2-2; 8 bases in the middle match TRBD2. The sequenced DNA: TGTGCCAGCAGTCGGACTAGCTTTAACGGGGAGCTGTTTTTT. Translation gives CASSRTSFNGELFF.